A selection of T cell receptor beta chains follows, all from one sample in a study of blood T cell repertoires in COVID-19. The repertoire was sequenced with immunoSEQ multiplex PCR; TCRdb's copy has only in-frame clones and lacks some. The sample comprises about 230,000 clones, about nine tenths of which are singletons, and roughly 10% rests with the top ten. Sequencing was performed on peripheral blood. Receptor source: a man in his fifties or sixties with COVID-19, enrolled during active disease. The CDR3 runs from the conserved cysteine through the conserved F or W. The D gene is left open where the match is weak. Size is omitted from some rows. Given values are once, few, many or a class for expanded clones.

DNA,CDR3,D,J,size,V
TGTGCCAGTACCAGGGGCCCTGAGCAGTTCTTC,CASTRGPEQFF,NA,TRBJ2-1,NA,TRBV19
TGTGCCAGCAGCCCGGGACTAGGAGGAGATACGCAGTATTTT,CASSPGLGGDTQYF,TRBD2,TRBJ2-3,once,TRBV9
TGTGCCAGCAGCCACCGGGACATCTCCTACGAGCAGTACTTC,CASSHRDISYEQYF,NA,TRBJ2-7,NA,TRBV5-8
TGTGCCAGCACCCCCCGAGGAGGACCTCCTTCTGGAAACACCATATATTTT,CASTPRGGPPSGNTIYF,NA,TRBJ1-3,NA,TRBV7-8
TGTGCCAGCAGCTTTAGTACCGGGACTAGCGGGAGAGTCGCGTACACAGATACGCAGTATTTT,CASSFSTGTSGRVAYTDTQYF,TRBD2,TRBJ2-3,NA,TRBV9
TGTGCCCAGGGGGCGCAGGACAATGAGCAGTTCTTC,CAQGAQDNEQFF,TRBD1,TRBJ2-1,NA,TRBV30
TGTGCCAGCAGCCTTGGAGATTCCTATAATTCACCCCTCCACTTT,CASSLGDSYNSPLHF,NA,TRBJ1-6,NA,TRBV7-2
TGTGCCAGCAGACTCGGGACAGGGGGCACCCAAGAGACCCAGTACTTC,CASRLGTGGTQETQYF,TRBD1,TRBJ2-5,many,TRBV11-2
TGTGCCAGCAGCCAAGCGACAGGGGGTTTTAACACTGAAGCTTTCTTT,CASSQATGGFNTEAFF,TRBD1,TRBJ1-1,NA,TRBV7-8
TGTGCCAGCAGCCTCGGGGACAGTGGATGGAATGAGCAGTTCTTC,CASSLGDSGWNEQFF,TRBD1,TRBJ2-1,NA,TRBV3-1/TRBV3-2
TGCAGTGCTAGTTCCCGACAGTGGGAAAACTACAATGAGCAGTTCTTC,CSASSRQWENYNEQFF,NA,TRBJ2-1,NA,TRBV20-1
TGTGCCAGCAGCCAAGATTTACAGTTTGGCTACACCTTC,CASSQDLQFGYTF,NA,TRBJ1-2,once,TRBV14
TGTGCCAGCAGTGAATCTACAGGGAACACCGGGGAGCTGTTTTTT,CASSESTGNTGELFF,NA,TRBJ2-2,NA,TRBV2
TGTGCCAGTAGCCTTCAGGGTGTCATAGACACTGAAGCTTTCTTT,CASSLQGVIDTEAFF,NA,TRBJ1-1,NA,TRBV19
TGTGCCAGTCTACGGGGTCCCACAGATACGCAGTATTTT,CASLRGPTDTQYF,NA,TRBJ2-3,NA,TRBV28
TGTGCCAGCAGCACCGGAGAGGGGGGGACTGAAGCTTTCTTT,CASSTGEGGTEAFF,NA,TRBJ1-1,NA,TRBV3-1/TRBV3-2
TGTGCCAGCAGTGACGGCGGGAGTTGGGGTACGCAGTATTTT,CASSDGGSWGTQYF,TRBD2,TRBJ2-3,NA,TRBV6-4
TGTGCCAGCAGCTTAGCACAGTCGAGCTCCTACGAGCAGTACTTC,CASSLAQSSSYEQYF,NA,TRBJ2-7,NA,TRBV7-2
TGTGCCAGCAGTGATGGGGAGTCCGGTCCCTATGGCTACACCTTC,CASSDGESGPYGYTF,NA,TRBJ1-2,NA,TRBV6-4
TGTGCCAGCAGTGACCGGACAGGGATAGGGAATACTGAAGCTTTCTTT,CASSDRTGIGNTEAFF,TRBD1,TRBJ1-1,NA,TRBV6-2/TRBV6-3
TGTGCCAGCAGGGCCCAGCGGGAGGGGCACAATGAGCAGTTCTTC,CASRAQREGHNEQFF,TRBD2,TRBJ2-1,NA,TRBV11-1
TGTGCCAGCAGCCGCCAGACAAGCTCTGGAAACACCATATATTTT,CASSRQTSSGNTIYF,NA,TRBJ1-3,NA,TRBV3-1/TRBV3-2
TGCGCCAGCAGCTTGGAATTAGGGACAGCCCTAGCCTACGAGCAGTACTTC,CASSLELGTALAYEQYF,TRBD1,TRBJ2-7,NA,TRBV5-1
TGTGCCAGTAGTATTGGGCCCACCGAGACCTTCTCTGGAAACACCATATATTTT,CASSIGPTETFSGNTIYF,NA,TRBJ1-3,NA,TRBV19